These 14 T cell receptor beta chains were sequenced from one sample in a study of blood T cell repertoires in COVID-19. This table comes from immunoSEQ multiplex PCR, and its TCRdb copy is limited to in-frame clones, with some not included. The top ten clones hold 1.3% of a sample with 370,000 or so clones, around 87% of them seen once. The sequencing input was PBMCs or T cells enriched from blood (not recorded which). Receptors originate from a young man who had recovered from COVID-19.

CDR3 coding DNA: TGCAGTGCTTGGACAAACACTGAAGCTTTCTTT. It codes for CSAWTNTEAFF. V and J are TRBV20-1 and TRBJ1-1, with D maybe TRBD1 (5 bases). This CDR3 has 11 amino acids. Germline assignment: CDR1 DFQATT and CDR2 SNEGSKA (reference sequence). V lost 5 bases and J lost 2, with 6 bases in between.

This clone has more than one count but fewer than ten. The CDR3 spells CASGRGQSPLHF. Written as DNA, the CDR3 is TGTGCCAGCGGCAGGGGGCAATCACCCCTCCACTTT. The chain uses TRBV6-5 and TRBJ1-6; 8 bases fit TRBD1. CDR3 length: 12 residues. CDR1 and CDR2 (germline): MNHEY, SVGAGI. J lost 10 bases, V lost 8 bases, and 4 bases had no gene match.

The rearrangement joins TRBV12-3 or TRBV12-4 to TRBJ1-4, with D maybe TRBD1 (5 bases). This CDR3 is 12 amino acids long. Trimming took 6 bases from V and 8 from J, leaving 10 bases between them. As DNA, the CDR3 is TGTGCCAGCAGGGAGGGGACCGAAAAACTGTTTTTT. Protein product: CASREGTEKLFF.

The chain joins TRBV29-1 to TRBJ1-3; D unclear. In germline, CDR1 is SQVTM, CDR2 ANQGSEA. This CDR3 has 14 amino acids. Trimming pared 7 bases from V and 4 bases from J, leaving 17 bases between. The CDR3 loop is CSGNLGSGGNTIYF. The CDR3 DNA is TGCAGCGGCAATCTAGGGTCGGGGGGAAACACCATATATTTT. Looking up the rest from reference TRBV29-1 and TRBJ1-3 gives the full variable domain: SAVISQKPSRDICQRGTSLTIQCQVDSQVTMMFWYRQQPGQSLTLIATANQGSEATYESGFVIDKFPISRPNLTFSTLTVSNMSPEDSSIYLCSGNLGSGGNTIYFGEGSWLTVV.

The rearrangement uses TRBV6-5 and TRBJ1-2, with 8 nucleotides matching TRBD1. This CDR3 region has 14 residues. The junction had 6 bases not matched to a gene; V was cut back by 2 bases and J by 7 bases. Germline V gene lookup returns CDR1 MNHEY and CDR2 SVGAGI. CDR3 amino acids: CASSYMQGALGYTF. CDR3 bases: TGTGCCAGCAGTTACATGCAGGGGGCACTTGGCTACACCTTC.

CDR3 amino acids: CASSYQGAGFSYEQYF. The CDR3 DNA is TGTGCCAGCAGCTATCAGGGGGCGGGGTTCTCCTACGAGCAGTACTTC. V is TRBV7-2 and J is TRBJ2-7, with TRBD1 identical over 8 bases. The CDR3 is 16 amino acids. CDR1 and CDR2 from the germline V gene are SGHTA and FQGNSA. V shed 4 bases and J 0 bases; nucleotides not matched to a gene: 8.

The sample holds a few counts of this clone. The chain joins TRBV21-1 to TRBJ2-7; the table's D call TRBD2 went unverified against the DNA. TRBV21-1 is tagged as a pseudogene. The CDR3 is 16 residues long. In DNA form, the CDR3 reads TGTGCCAGCAGCAATCGACTACCTCTCTCCACCTACGAGCAGTACTTC. Protein sequence: CASSNRLPLSTYEQYF.

V usage is TRBV6-5 and J usage is TRBJ1-1, with 7 bases that match TRBD1. Germline-derived CDR1 and CDR2 are MNHEY and SVGAGI. J lost 5 bases, V lost 2 bases, and 5 bases had no gene match. There are 14 residues in the CDR3. CDR3 sequence reads: CASSYLSGQTEAFF. CDR3 in DNA: TGTGCCAGCAGTTACCTATCGGGACAGACTGAAGCTTTCTTT.

The V and J genes are TRBV5-1 and TRBJ2-3; D is unresolved. Between the trimmed V and J ends, which lost 2 bases and 3 bases, there was a span of 10 bases. Per germline, CDR1 SGHRS and CDR2 YFSETQ. The CDR3 spans 14 residues. The CDR3 DNA sequence: TGCGCCAGCAGCTTCGCGGTAGGAACAGATACGCAGTATTTT. Translated, it gives CASSFAVGTDTQYF.

V usage is TRBV6-1 and J usage is TRBJ1-5; D not resolved. With 5 bases removed from V and 2 bases from J, the gap between germline ends came to 10 bases. Germline CDR1 MNHNS, CDR2 SASEGT. The CDR3 sequence is 14 residues long. CDR3 nucleotides: TGTGCCAGCAGTCCCGTGGGAGGCAATCAGCCCCAGCATTTT. This sequence encodes CASSPVGGNQPQHF.

Concerning this clone: This sample includes further DNA sequences coding for the same CDR3. The V gene is TRBV9, the J gene TRBJ2-5; 8 nucleotides agree with TRBD1. After removal of 0 bases from V and 2 bases from J, the junction contained 0 bases not matched to a gene. Germline assignment: CDR1 SGDLS and CDR2 YYNGEE. There are 14 residues in the CDR3. Written as DNA, the CDR3 is TGTGCCAGCAGCGTAGGACAGGGGCAAGAGACCCAGTACTTC. It is translated as CASSVGQGQETQYF.

The CDR3 protein is CASPLTGGYGYTF. The CDR3 nucleotides are TGTGCCAGCCCCCTAACAGGGGGCTATGGCTACACCTTC. The chain couples TRBV2 to TRBJ1-2; 8 bases agree with TRBD1. Germline CDR1 SNHLY, CDR2 FYNNEI. The CDR3 spans 13 residues. Trimming at V came to 8 bases and at J to 4 bases, leaving 6 bases not matched to a gene.

V usage is TRBV10-3 and J usage is TRBJ2-2; D gene unclear. This CDR3 comprises 13 residues. Between the trimmed V and J ends, which lost 4 bases and 0 bases, there was a span of 3 bases. The germline V gene has CDR1 ENHRY and CDR2 SYGVKD. CDR3 sequence reads: CAISASNTGELFF. In nucleotides, the CDR3 is TGTGCCATCAGTGCCTCGAACACCGGGGAGCTGTTTTTT.

The chain joins TRBV29-1 to TRBJ1-2; D remains unclear. With 3 bases removed from V and 5 bases from J, the gap between germline ends came to 7 bases. This CDR3 contains 11 residues. Germline CDR1 is SQVTM and CDR2 is ANQGSEA. CDR3 bases: TGCAGCGTTGACGTAGAATATGGCTACACCTTC. Translation: CSVDVEYGYTF.